This is a list of T cell receptor beta chains from one sample in a study of PD-L1 blockade in urothelial cancer. The data were produced by immunoSEQ multiplex PCR, yet TCRdb's version contains in-frame clones alone and is incomplete. The sample includes some 48,000 clones, around 86% of them seen just once. Sequenced here: PBMCs, sampled around atezolizumab (anti-PD-L1) treatment. These receptor sequences come from a man in his sixties with urothelial cancer. Both conserved end residues are part of each CDR3. A D gene is named only where the DNA matches it firmly. Rows give clone size only sometimes, using once, few, many, or a class for an expanded clone.

d_gene	j_gene	abundance	v_gene	CDR3aa	CDR3nt
NA	TRBJ1-4	NA	TRBV29-1	CSVEGGFTNEKLFF	TGCAGCGTTGAGGGGGGTTTTACTAATGAAAAACTGTTTTTT
NA	TRBJ1-5	NA	TRBV4-3	CASSEDRNQPQHF	TGCGCCAGCAGTGAAGACAGAAATCAGCCCCAGCATTTT
NA	TRBJ1-1	NA	TRBV6-1	CASTKGTLNTEAFF	TGTGCCAGCACCAAGGGGACACTAAACACTGAAGCTTTCTTT
NA	TRBJ1-2	NA	TRBV9	CASSAQSQTGLTFYGYTF	TGTGCCAGCAGCGCACAGAGTCAAACAGGGCTCACCTTCTATGGCTACACCTTC
NA	TRBJ2-3	NA	TRBV2	CASRISGTSRTDTQYF	TGTGCCAGCAGAATATCCGGGACTTCTCGCACAGATACGCAGTATTTT
TRBD1	TRBJ2-4	NA	TRBV30	CAWSVQRGTGMIHTKLAKNIQYF	TGTGCCTGGAGTGTACAAAGAGGGACAGGGATGATCCACACTAAACTAGCCAAAAACATTCAGTACTTC
NA	TRBJ2-7	NA	TRBV9	CASSAPGEPYEQYF	TGTGCCAGCAGCGCTCCAGGGGAACCCTACGAGCAGTACTTC
TRBD2	TRBJ2-1	NA	TRBV4-2	CASSQTSGSGGAYNEQFF	TGTGCCAGCAGCCAAACCTCAGGGAGCGGGGGGGCCTACAATGAGCAGTTCTTC
TRBD1	TRBJ1-3	NA	TRBV7-6	CASSLARTGEGNTIYF	TGTGCCAGCAGCTTAGCGAGGACAGGGGAAGGAAACACCATATATTTT
NA	TRBJ1-3	NA	TRBV5-4	CASSEMGAGAGNTIYF	TGTGCCAGCAGCGAAATGGGGGCGGGGGCTGGAAACACCATATATTTT
NA	TRBJ1-3	NA	TRBV28	CASTDFSSGNTIYF	TGTGCCAGCACCGATTTCAGCTCTGGAAACACCATATATTTT
TRBD2	TRBJ2-3	NA	TRBV5-6	CASSGLAVTDTQYF	TGTGCCAGCAGCGGACTAGCGGTCACAGATACGCAGTATTTT
NA	TRBJ2-1	NA	TRBV9	CASSVSLRGNEDEQFF	TGTGCCAGCAGCGTAAGTTTGAGGGGGAACGAGGATGAGCAGTTCTTC
TRBD1	TRBJ2-7	NA	TRBV29-1	CSVVTGNRYEQYF	TGCAGCGTCGTGACAGGGAATCGATACGAGCAGTACTTC
TRBD2	TRBJ2-1	NA	TRBV2	CASSDSSGRNEQFF	TGTGCCAGCAGTGATTCCAGCGGGAGAAATGAGCAGTTCTTC
NA	TRBJ2-5	NA	TRBV5-1	CASSPRDLKETQYF	TGCGCCAGCAGCCCCCGGGATTTAAAAGAGACCCAGTACTTC
NA	TRBJ2-7	NA	TRBV5-4	CASSEGQGPSYEQYF	TGTGCCAGCAGCGAGGGTCAGGGGCCCTCCTACGAGCAGTACTTC
TRBD2	TRBJ2-5	NA	TRBV5-6	CASSRLAGGSQETQYF	TGTGCCAGCAGTAGACTAGCGGGGGGTTCTCAAGAGACCCAGTACTTC
TRBD2	TRBJ2-3	NA	TRBV6-1	CASSEMGLSTDTQYF	TGTGCCAGCAGTGAAATGGGACTATCAACAGATACGCAGTATTTT
TRBD2	TRBJ2-5	NA	TRBV7-2	CASSLAGGSGQETQYF	TGTGCCAGCAGCCTGGCGGGGGGTAGCGGCCAAGAGACCCAGTACTTC
TRBD1	TRBJ1-6	NA	TRBV4-3	CASSQEGRGDSTLHF	TGCGCCAGCAGCCAAGAGGGCAGGGGGGATTCGACCCTCCACTTT
NA	TRBJ1-4	NA	TRBV9	CASSGRGETNEKLFF	TGTGCCAGCAGCGGTAGAGGCGAAACTAATGAAAAACTGTTTTTT
TRBD2	TRBJ2-5	NA	TRBV5-1	CASRLTSGGETQYF	TGCGCCAGCAGACTGACTAGCGGGGGGGAGACCCAGTACTTC
TRBD1	TRBJ1-2	NA	TRBV7-2	CASSRQGSNYGYTF	TGTGCCAGCAGCAGACAGGGGTCTAACTATGGCTACACCTTC
TRBD2	TRBJ2-7	NA	TRBV29-1	CSVVKDRTSGIYEQYF	TGCAGCGTCGTCAAGGATAGGACTAGCGGCATATACGAGCAGTACTTC
TRBD1	TRBJ2-7	NA	TRBV2	CASSDRGLLEQYF	TGTGCCAGCAGTGACAGGGGGCTTCTTGAGCAGTACTTC
TRBD2	TRBJ2-7	NA	TRBV7-8	CASSIRGLAGYYEQYF	TGTGCCAGCAGCATAAGGGGACTAGCGGGATACTACGAGCAGTACTTC
NA	TRBJ1-1	NA	TRBV19	CASSIREGLNTEAFF	TGTGCCAGTAGTATCCGGGAGGGGTTGAACACTGAAGCTTTCTTT
NA	TRBJ2-5	NA	TRBV30	CAWSSDSGATEETQYF	TGTGCCTGGAGTTCCGACTCTGGGGCCACGGAAGAGACCCAGTACTTC
NA	TRBJ2-2	NA	TRBV19	CASRPGLWNTGELFF	TGTGCCAGTAGGCCGGGACTTTGGAACACCGGGGAGCTGTTTTTT
NA	TRBJ2-5	NA	TRBV7-9	CASSLIAETQYF	TGTGCCAGCAGCTTAATCGCGGAGACCCAGTACTTC
TRBD2	TRBJ2-7	NA	TRBV30	CAWGSVLAGGSYEQYF	TGTGCCTGGGGCTCTGTACTAGCGGGGGGCTCCTACGAGCAGTACTTC
TRBD1	TRBJ2-7	NA	TRBV7-6	CASSLEGTGSYEQYF	TGTGCCAGCAGCTTAGAGGGGACAGGATCCTACGAGCAGTACTTC
NA	TRBJ1-6	NA	TRBV14	CASSQQVMGAVSPLHF	TGTGCCAGCAGCCAGCAGGTGATGGGGGCTGTGTCACCCCTCCACTTT
TRBD2	TRBJ2-7	NA	TRBV4-2	CASSPTAGTSGGSPYEQYF	TGTGCCAGCAGCCCTACGGCGGGGACTAGCGGGGGTTCTCCCTACGAGCAGTACTTC
TRBD1	TRBJ2-1	NA	TRBV5-1	CASSLEYRGSYNEQFF	TGCGCCAGCAGCTTGGAATACAGGGGCTCCTACAATGAGCAGTTCTTC
TRBD1	TRBJ1-2	NA	TRBV6-5	CASSEGTGYGYTF	TGTGCCAGCAGTGAGGGGACAGGCTATGGCTACACCTTC
NA	TRBJ2-3	NA	TRBV7-2	CASSASVSTDTQYF	TGTGCCAGCAGCGCATCGGTGAGCACAGATACGCAGTATTTT
NA	TRBJ2-5	once	TRBV6-1	CATTGPFGETQYF	TGTGCCACTACTGGGCCATTTGGAGAGACCCAGTACTTC
NA	TRBJ1-5	NA	TRBV19	CASSIKGDGGRPQHF	TGTGCCAGTAGTATAAAGGGGGACGGCGGGCGGCCCCAGCATTTT
NA	TRBJ1-6	NA	TRBV7-3	CASSLSPGNNSPLHF	TGTGCCAGCAGCTTAAGCCCAGGGAATAATTCACCCCTCCACTTT
TRBD2	TRBJ2-3	NA	TRBV18	CASSPVSGGTRPSTQYF	TGTGCCAGCTCACCGGTTAGCGGGGGTACCAGGCCGAGTACGCAGTATTTT
TRBD1	TRBJ1-6	NA	TRBV27	CASSRLQRGTDNSPLHF	TGTGCCAGCAGTCGCCTCCAAAGGGGGACAGATAATTCACCCCTCCACTTT
TRBD2	TRBJ2-1	NA	TRBV14	CASSFSGGPYNEQFF	TGTGCCAGCAGTTTTAGCGGGGGCCCATACAATGAGCAGTTCTTC
NA	TRBJ1-3	NA	TRBV11-2	CASSLVGKQEIYF	TGTGCCAGCAGCTTAGTGGGGAAACAGGAAATATATTTT
TRBD1	TRBJ2-5	NA	TRBV5-4	CASSLGRGTGEETQYF	TGTGCCAGCAGCTTGGGACGGGGGACAGGGGAAGAGACCCAGTACTTC
TRBD2	TRBJ2-7	NA	TRBV6-5	CASRGGTYEQYF	TGTGCCAGCCGCGGGGGAACCTACGAGCAGTACTTC
TRBD1	TRBJ1-6	NA	TRBV9	CASSGQGWGDSPLHF	TGTGCCAGCAGCGGACAGGGGTGGGGGGATTCACCCCTCCACTTT
TRBD2	TRBJ2-5	NA	TRBV7-8	CASSPQAGGQETQYF	TGTGCCAGCAGCCCCCAGGCGGGGGGGCAAGAGACCCAGTACTTC
TRBD2	TRBJ2-3	NA	TRBV9	CASSGSSGGSTDTQYF	TGTGCCAGCAGCGGATCTAGCGGGGGGTCCACAGATACGCAGTATTTT
TRBD1	TRBJ2-2	NA	TRBV11-2	CASRTRDRGLTGELFF	TGTGCCAGCAGAACCCGGGACAGGGGTTTGACCGGGGAGCTGTTTTTT
TRBD2	TRBJ2-5	NA	TRBV7-6	CASSLVAGGQETQYF	TGTGCCAGCAGCTTGGTAGCGGGCGGACAAGAGACCCAGTACTTC
NA	TRBJ2-5	NA	TRBV7-3	CASSYRVQETQYF	TGTGCCAGCAGCTACAGGGTTCAAGAGACCCAGTACTTC
NA	TRBJ1-5	few	TRBV18	CASSPDRIGNQPQHF	TGTGCCAGCTCGCCCGACAGGATAGGGAATCAGCCCCAGCATTTT
TRBD1	TRBJ1-4	NA	TRBV30	CAWSGLRTGKSEKLFF	TGTGCCTGGAGTGGACTACGGACAGGGAAATCAGAAAAACTGTTTTTT
TRBD1	TRBJ2-3	NA	TRBV4-1	CASSRRIGQGRTDTQYF	TGCGCCAGCAGCCGGCGTATCGGACAGGGTAGAACAGATACGCAGTATTTT
TRBD1	TRBJ1-4	NA	TRBV25-1	CASKNTGEVNEKLFF	TGTGCCAGCAAAAATACAGGGGAGGTTAATGAAAAACTGTTTTTT
NA	TRBJ2-7	NA	TRBV9	CASSVSQSYEQYF	TGTGCCAGCAGCGTATCCCAATCCTACGAGCAGTACTTC
NA	TRBJ2-1	few	TRBV11-2	CASSGRGSNEQFF	TGTGCCAGCAGCGGAAGGGGGAGTAATGAGCAGTTCTTC